What follows are 3 T cell receptor beta chains derived from one specimen sequenced in a study of blood T cell repertoires in COVID-19. Here immunoSEQ multiplex PCR was the method, and the copy in TCRdb shows in-frame clones only, minus some. The top ten hold approximately 18% of the sample, which has 50,000 to 75,000 clones, 70% to 80% seen once. Sequencing used peripheral blood. These receptors were taken from a man between 60 and 75 years old with acute or convalescent COVID-19.

In this sample, this clone turned up a few times. J is TRBJ2-6 and V is TRBV2, with 8 bases matching TRBD1. CDR1 and CDR2 (germline): SNHLY, FYNNEI. J lost 2 bases, V lost 5 bases, and 8 bases had no gene match. CDR3 length: 17 residues. The chain's CDR3 is CASSQTGTGAGANVLTF. The CDR3 DNA reads as TGTGCCAGCAGTCAGACAGGGACAGGCGCTGGGGCCAACGTCCTGACTTTC.

J is TRBJ2-5 and V is TRBV7-6; 8 bases map to TRBD1. This CDR3 contains 15 residues. The germline CDR1 and CDR2 sequences are SGHVS and FNYEAQ. V was pared by 4 bases and J by 4 bases, with 8 bases of the junction left unmatched. The CDR3 is CASSSHWTGRETQYF. For the CDR3, the DNA is TGTGCCAGCAGCTCCCATTGGACAGGGAGAGAGACCCAGTACTTC. Supplemented by reference TRBV7-6 and TRBJ2-5, the full variable domain reads GAGVSQSPRYKVTKRGQDVALRCDPISGHVSLYWYRQALGQGPEFLTYFNYEAQQDKSGLPNDRFSAERPEGSISTLTIQRTEQRDSAMYRCASSSHWTGRETQYFGPGTRLLVL.

This clone was counted only a few times. This rearrangement joins TRBV28 to TRBJ2-2; 8 positions agree with TRBD2. The CDR3 extends over 14 amino acids. V trimming: 6 bases; J trimming: 4 bases; junction bases outside the gene matches: 4. CDR1 MDHEN and CDR2 SYDVKM come from the germline V gene. In DNA, the CDR3 is TGTGCCAGCAGCCGGAGCGGGAGCACCGGGGAGCTGTTTTTT. This codes for CASSRSGSTGELFF.